The 32 T cell receptor beta chains reported below all come from one sample, sequenced in a study of T cells in Graves' hyperthyroidism and ophthalmopathy. Regions amplified from RNA transcripts were the TCR beta CDR3 regions. Initially, a first-round RT-PCR of the TCR CDR3 employed the HTBI primer set. TCRdb ran MiXCR on the multiplex PCR reads and lists one entry per CDR3 protein. The data hold some 580,000 distinct CDR3 sequences, with 16% observed a single time. The material sequenced was blood. Source of these receptors: a woman aged 40 to 49 with Graves' ophthalmopathy.

This clonotype was seen at least ten times. This sequence joins TRBV20-1 and TRBJ2-3; D unresolved. Trimming removed 6 bases at V and 0 bases at J, with 13 bases between. Germline-derived CDR1 and CDR2 are DFQATT and SNEGSKA (reference sequence). The CDR3 covers 14 residues. Here the CDR3 reads CSAPVDLSTDTQYF. The DNA of the CDR3 is TGCAGTGCCCCGGTCGACTTAAGCACAGATACGCAGTATTTT.

The rearrangement joins TRBV2 to TRBJ2-5; the match to TRBD2 covers 15 bases. The CDR3 has 17 amino acids. Unmatched junction bases numbered 10, after V lost 8 bases and J lost 3 bases. Germline V lookup: CDR1 SNHLY, CDR2 FYNNEI. Here the CDR3 reads CASFPWGTSGRKETQYF. The CDR3 region has the DNA TGTGCCAGCTTTCCCTGGGGGACTAGCGGGAGGAAAGAGACCCAGTACTTC. Using reference TRBV2 and TRBJ2-5 for the parts outside the CDR3, the full variable domain is EPEVTQTPSHQVTQMGQEVILRCVPISNHLYFYWYRQILGQKVEFLVSFYNNEISEKSEIFDDQFSVERPDGSNFTLKIRSTKLEDSAMYFCASFPWGTSGRKETQYFGPGTRLLVL.

The rearrangement links TRBV25-1 to TRBJ2-1; D not certain. V was trimmed by 1 base and J by 8 bases, leaving 12 bases between them. The CDR3 spans 14 residues. In germline, CDR1 is MGHDK, CDR2 SYGVNS. CDR3 protein: CASSELGPLDEQFF. In nucleotides, the CDR3 is TGTGCCAGCAGTGAATTAGGACCTCTGGATGAGCAGTTCTTC.

This clonotype was observed many times. The chain uses TRBV28 and TRBJ1-6; a possible D gene is TRBD1 (6 bases). This CDR3 has 17 amino acids. V was clipped by 2 bases and J by 11 bases, with 22 bases between them. CDR1 is MDHEN, CDR2 SYDVKM, per germline. The CDR3 nucleotides are TGTGCCAGCAGTTTAGGGGGGAATATCGGGGGCCGGACACCCCTCCACTTT. This codes for CASSLGGNIGGRTPLHF.

This clonotype was observed at least ten times. The chain links TRBV30 to TRBJ1-1; D gene uncertain. Trimming removed 2 bases at V and 2 bases at J, with 9 bases between. Germline V gene data show CDR1 as GTSNPN and CDR2 as SVGIG (reference sequence). The CDR3 has 13 amino acids. Here the CDR3 DNA reads TGTGCCTGGAGTAACGGCGATAACACTGAAGCTTTCTTT. It encodes CAWSNGDNTEAFF.

The chain has TRBV2 and TRBJ1-1; D may be TRBD1 (6 bases). Germline CDR1 is SNHLY and CDR2 is FYNNEI. With 1 base removed from V and 5 bases from J, the gap between germline ends came to 11 bases. This CDR3 contains 14 residues. For the CDR3, the DNA is TGTGCCAGCAGTGAAGAAGGGGGGCGGACTGAAGCTTTCTTT. Amino acid sequence: CASSEEGGRTEAFF.

This clonotype has more than one count but fewer than ten. The chain carries TRBV20-1 and TRBJ1-5; 7 bases fit TRBD1. The CDR3 is 12 residues long. V lost 5 bases to trimming and J lost 7 bases; unmatched junction nucleotides: 5. Germline CDR1 DFQATT, CDR2 SNEGSKA (reference sequence). The CDR3 coding sequence is TGCAGTGCTCAGGGGGATAACCAGCCCCAGCATTTT. It is translated as CSAQGDNQPQHF.

This chain links TRBV12-3 or TRBV12-4 with TRBJ2-1; 11 positions match TRBD2. V lost 5 bases to trimming and J lost 0 bases; unmatched junction nucleotides: 9. The CDR3 totals 18 residues. This CDR3 is CASSAGLAGVSSYNEQFF. In DNA form, the CDR3 reads TGTGCCAGCAGTGCCGGACTAGCGGGTGTTAGCTCCTACAATGAGCAGTTCTTC.

Many counts were recorded for this clonotype. This chain connects TRBV28 to TRBJ2-7, with D uncertain. Germline CDR1 MDHEN, CDR2 SYDVKM. The CDR3 totals 14 residues. Between the trimmed V and J ends, which lost 1 base and 0 bases, there was a span of 7 bases. In DNA, the CDR3 is TGTGCCAGCAGTTTATTCCAGTTCTCCTACGAGCAGTACTTC. Its translation is CASSLFQFSYEQYF.

This clonotype appeared a few times. The J gene is TRBJ1-2, the V gene TRBV7-2; TRBD1 aligns across 10 bases. This CDR3 region has 16 residues. V lost 5 bases to trimming and J lost 3 bases; unmatched junction nucleotides: 9. The germline V gene has CDR1 SGHTA and CDR2 FQGNSA. CDR3 coding DNA: TGTGCCAGCAGCCTCCACGCCGGACAGGGGGACTATGGCTACACCTTC. It is translated as CASSLHAGQGDYGYTF.

This clonotype has ten or more counts. The chain has TRBV6-5 and TRBJ1-6, with D uncertain. The CDR3 has 17 residues. Germline assignment: CDR1 MNHEY and CDR2 SVGAGI. V gave up 0 bases and J gave up 4 bases, with 13 bases separating them. CDR3 bases: TGTGCCAGCAGTTACTCCCTACGGGGAACATATAATTCACCCCTCCACTTT. This codes for CASSYSLRGTYNSPLHF.

The J gene is TRBJ1-2, the V gene TRBV19, with TRBD1 matching over 7 bases. Looked up from germline, CDR1 is LNHDA and CDR2 is SQIVND (reference sequence). The ends lost 6 bases at V and 11 bases at J; junction bases unmatched: 18. This CDR3 spans 15 amino acids. The CDR3 bases are TGTGCCAGTAGCCAGGTACCGACAGCGACAGGGCGGTACACCTTC. Encoded protein: CASSQVPTATGRYTF. Drawing the rest from reference TRBV19 and TRBJ1-2, the complete variable domain is DGGITQSPKYLFRKEGQNVTLSCEQNLNHDAMYWYRQDPGQGLRLIYYSQIVNDFQKGDIAEGYSVSREKKESFPLTVTSAQKNPTAFYLCASSQVPTATGRYTFGSGTRLTVV.

There are a few counts of this clonotype. CDR3 amino acids: CASSSQPNSDTQYF. CDR3 coding DNA: TGCGCCAGCAGCTCCCAGCCGAACTCAGATACGCAGTATTTT. This chain uses TRBV5-1 with TRBJ2-3; D ambiguous. From germline, CDR1 is SGHRS and CDR2 YFSETQ. V dropped 3 bases and J dropped 4 bases, with 12 bases sitting between them. The CDR3 is made up of 14 amino acids.

This clonotype was recorded at least ten times. The V gene is TRBV30, the J gene TRBJ1-2; D gene unclear. CDR1 is GTSNPN and CDR2 is SVGIG in the germline V gene (reference sequence). V was pared by 3 bases and J by 3 bases, with 17 bases between. The CDR3 contains 15 residues. The CDR3 DNA sequence: TGTGCCTGGAGGCCCGGGGTGCAGAGTCACTATGGCTACACCTTC. It codes for CAWRPGVQSHYGYTF.

This clonotype showed up many times. The chain uses TRBV11-3 and TRBJ1-2, with D perhaps matching TRBD1 (6 bases). Germline loops: CDR1 SGHNT, CDR2 YENEEA. V shed 5 bases and J shed 8 bases, with 15 bases lying between them. CDR3 length: 13 residues. The CDR3 sequence: CASSVTGRFGYTF. The CDR3 DNA sequence: TGTGCCAGCAGCGTCACAGGGAGGTTCGGCTACACCTTC.

CDR3 nucleotide sequence: TGTGCCAGCAGTCGGACAGTAACTTACAATGAGCAGTTCTTC. This codes for CASSRTVTYNEQFF. The V gene is TRBV12-3 or TRBV12-4, the J gene TRBJ2-1; maybe TRBD1 (6 bases). V lost 5 bases and J 4 bases, leaving 12 bases between the germline ends. This CDR3 is built from 14 residues.

This clonotype was recorded many times. This sequence joins TRBV3-1 and TRBJ2-1; 11 bases align to TRBD2. J was trimmed by 7 bases and V by 4 bases; bases with no gene match: 6. In germline, CDR1 is LGHDT, CDR2 YNNKEL (reference sequence). The CDR3 consists of 15 residues. The CDR3: CASSLLAGEENEQFF. The CDR3 nucleotides are TGTGCCAGCAGCCTACTAGCGGGAGAAGAGAATGAGCAGTTCTTC.

This clonotype was seen ten or more times. The chain uses TRBV5-1 and TRBJ1-6; D remains unclear. CDR1 and CDR2 (germline): SGHRS, YFSETQ. Trimming cost V 0 bases and J 0 bases, with 10 bases left between them. The CDR3 runs 17 residues. The CDR3 region is CASSLDVGSSYNSPLHF. CDR3 DNA: TGCGCCAGCAGCTTGGACGTGGGGAGCTCCTATAATTCACCCCTCCACTTT.

This clonotype has a count of ten or more. V usage is TRBV7-8 and J usage is TRBJ2-7; the match to TRBD2 covers 9 bases. With V trimmed by 6 bases and J by 7 bases, 13 bases remained unmatched. The CDR3 consists of 15 residues. Germline assignment: CDR1 SGHVS and CDR2 FQNEAQ. CDR3 DNA: TGTGCCAGCAGTTCCGCATTAATCGGACTAGCGGAGCAGTACTTC. Translation gives CASSSALIGLAEQYF.

At least ten counts were recorded for this clonotype. This CDR3 is CASSPQYGYTF. The CDR3 region has the DNA TGTGCCAGCAGCCCTCAATATGGCTACACCTTC. The chain joins TRBV7-9 to TRBJ1-2; unclear D gene. Germline V CDR1 and CDR2: SEHNR, FQNEAQ (reference sequence). Deletions cut 5 bases from V and 5 bases from J, with 6 bases between. The CDR3 has 11 amino acids.

V gene TRBV2 combines with J gene TRBJ2-1; 9 positions agree with TRBD2. Germline V gene sequence: CDR1 SNHLY, CDR2 FYNNEI. The CDR3 length is 15 residues. Trimming took 6 bases from V and 6 from J; bases not matched to a gene: 9. Written as DNA, the CDR3 is TGTGCCAGCAGGGTAACTAGCGGGCGGGGCAATGAGCAGTTCTTC. Protein sequence: CASRVTSGRGNEQFF.

Of note for this clonotype: No conserved phenylalanine or tryptophan is present at the end of the CDR3, so a read error is the likely explanation. This chain connects TRBV19 to TRBJ1-1; weak D call: TRBD1 (5 bases). V shed 7 bases and J shed 0 bases, with 12 bases lying between them. The CDR3 totals 14 residues. Germline-derived CDR1 and CDR2 are LNHDA and SQIVND (reference sequence). The CDR3 spells CASKAGTVNTEAFS. CDR3 nucleotide sequence: TGTGCCAGTAAGGCGGGGACTGTGAACACTGAAGCTTTCTCT.

The chain recombines TRBV20-1 with TRBJ1-5, with 7 bases lining up with TRBD1. Trimming took 0 bases from V and 1 from J; bases not matched to a gene: 6. The CDR3 is 16 residues long. Germline assignment: CDR1 DFQATT and CDR2 SNEGSKA (reference sequence). For the CDR3, the DNA is TGCAGTGCTAGAGATGGAGGGGGCGCGAGCAATCAGCCCCAGCATTTT. As protein: CSARDGGGASNQPQHF.

This clonotype was seen only a few times. This rearrangement joins TRBV20-1 to TRBJ1-1; D unclear. V dropped 6 bases and J dropped 6 bases, with 11 bases sitting between them. CDR1 and CDR2 (germline): DFQATT, SNEGSKA (reference sequence). This CDR3 comprises 11 residues. The CDR3 is CSAFRWAEAFF. As DNA, the CDR3 is TGCAGTGCCTTCCGTTGGGCTGAAGCTTTCTTT.

This clonotype has just a few counts. CDR3 amino acids: CASSPSGLDTEAFF. As DNA, the CDR3 is TGTGCCAGCTCACCCAGCGGGTTGGACACTGAAGCTTTCTTT. This chain links TRBV18 with TRBJ1-1; D ambiguous. V dropped 3 bases and J dropped 3 bases, with 11 bases sitting between them. The CDR3 runs 14 residues. Germline lookup yields CDR1 KGHSH and CDR2 LQKENI. Full variable domain (rest looked up from reference TRBV18 and TRBJ1-1): NAGVMQNPRHLVRRRGQEARLRCSPMKGHSHVYWYRQLPEEGLKFMVYLQKENIIDESGMPKERFSAEFPKEGPSILRIQQVVRGDSAAYFCASSPSGLDTEAFFGQGTRLTVV.

A note on this clonotype: This sequence may be a read error, since a much larger clone differs from it by one base. The chain has TRBV24-1 and TRBJ2-7, with a weak D call TRBD2 (5 bases). The germline V gene has CDR1 KGHDR and CDR2 SFDVKD. The CDR3 covers 14 residues. DNA for the CDR3: TGTGCCATCAGTGATTCTAGGAGGACTTACGAGCAGTACTTC. This translates into CAISDSRRTYEQYF.

This clonotype came up many times. The chain recombines TRBV11-2 with TRBJ2-3; perhaps TRBD1 as D (6 bases). V lost 5 bases and J lost 3, with 21 bases in between. The germline V gene has CDR1 SGHAT and CDR2 FQNNGV. CDR3 length equals 17 residues. CDR3 amino acids: CASSPGGGVSGTDTQYF. The CDR3 DNA sequence: TGTGCCAGCAGCCCGGGTGGGGGCGTTTCAGGGACAGATACGCAGTATTTT.

The chain has TRBV25-1 and TRBJ1-4; D remains unclear. Trimming removed 8 bases from V and 7 bases from J, with 11 bases in between. Germline CDR1 and CDR2: MGHDK and SYGVNS. This CDR3 is built from 12 residues. The CDR3 is CASQRGFEKLFF. CDR3 in DNA: TGTGCCAGCCAGCGAGGGTTTGAAAAACTGTTTTTT. Full variable domain (rest looked up from reference TRBV25-1 and TRBJ1-4): EADIYQTPRYLVIGTGKKITLECSQTMGHDKMYWYQQDPGMELHLIHYSYGVNSTEKGDLSSESTVSRIRTEHFPLTLESARPSHTSQYLCASQRGFEKLFFGSGTQLSVL.

The chain combines TRBV6-1 with TRBJ1-1; D call uncertain. V was clipped by 8 bases and J by 2 bases, with 9 bases between them. CDR1 is MNHNS, CDR2 SASEGT, per germline. The CDR3 consists of 12 residues. The CDR3 region has the DNA TGTGCCAGCCGACTGGGAAACACTGAAGCTTTCTTT. It codes for CASRLGNTEAFF.

This clonotype was picked up many times. This chain connects TRBV5-1 to TRBJ1-4, with D possibly matching TRBD1 (6 bases). Looked up from germline, CDR1 is SGHRS and CDR2 is YFSETQ. V was trimmed by 8 bases and J by 5 bases, leaving 19 bases between them. The CDR3 has 15 residues. This chain's CDR3 is CASTQDSLSNEKLFF. Here the CDR3 DNA reads TGCGCCAGTACTCAGGACAGTCTTTCGAATGAAAAACTGTTTTTT.

This clonotype was picked up many times. The V call is TRBV18, the J call TRBJ2-3; TRBD1 matches at 9 bases. J lost 6 bases, V lost 0 bases, and 10 bases had no gene match. Per the germline V gene, CDR1 is KGHSH and CDR2 is LQKENI. The CDR3 has 17 amino acids. For the CDR3, the DNA is TGTGCCAGCTCACCACCGAAGGGGACAGGGAAACTGGATACGCAGTATTTT. This gives the protein CASSPPKGTGKLDTQYF.

This clonotype was observed many times. The chain recombines TRBV27 with TRBJ2-1; TRBD2 agrees at 8 bases. This CDR3 is built from 15 residues. Looked up from germline, CDR1 is MNHEY and CDR2 is SMNVEV (reference sequence). The V segment lost 5 bases and the J segment 4 bases; nucleotides outside the gene matches: 7. The CDR3 region is CASSPREGQYNEQFF. DNA of the CDR3: TGTGCCAGCAGTCCCCGGGAGGGGCAATACAATGAGCAGTTCTTC.